The source of this T cell receptor beta chain is a study of T-cell memory formation after mild COVID-19. Each CDR3 protein gets one entry after TCRdb re-called the 5' RACE reads with MiXCR. The data hold 500,000 to 600,000 distinct CDR3 sequences, with about a sixth observed a single time. V was pared by 0 bases and J by 2 bases, with 3 bases of the junction left unmatched. CDR3 length: 16 amino acids. The germline CDR1 and CDR2 sequences are SGDLS and YYNGEE. This clonotype was recorded a few times. The source of this sequence is an adult woman who had mild COVID-19 (a few samples of this study predate the infection). Cell type and time point are not known. The V gene is TRBV9, the J gene TRBJ2-1; 9 bases fit TRBD2. The sample taken for sequencing was PBMCs or a T cell subset sorted from them (not recorded which). CDR3 loop: CASSVELAGTYNEQFF. Written as DNA, the CDR3 is TGTGCCAGCAGCGTAGAACTAGCGGGTACCTACAATGAGCAGTTCTTC.